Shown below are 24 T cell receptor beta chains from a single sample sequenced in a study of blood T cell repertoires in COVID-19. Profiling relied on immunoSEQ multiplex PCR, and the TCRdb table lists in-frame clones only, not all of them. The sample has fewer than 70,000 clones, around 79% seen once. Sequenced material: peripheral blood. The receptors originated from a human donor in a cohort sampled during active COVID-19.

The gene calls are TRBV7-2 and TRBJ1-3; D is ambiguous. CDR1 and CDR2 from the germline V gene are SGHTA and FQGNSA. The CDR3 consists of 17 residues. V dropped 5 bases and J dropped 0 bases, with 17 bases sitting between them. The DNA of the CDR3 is TGTGCCAGCAGCCTGGCAGGAGGACGGAACTCTGGAAACACCATATATTTT. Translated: CASSLAGGRNSGNTIYF.

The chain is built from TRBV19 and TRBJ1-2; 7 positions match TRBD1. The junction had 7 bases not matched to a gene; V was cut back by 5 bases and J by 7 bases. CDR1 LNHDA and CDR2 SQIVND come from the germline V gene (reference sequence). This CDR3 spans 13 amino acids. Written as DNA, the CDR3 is TGTGCCAGTAGTTTCCTAGGGGGCTCTGGCTACACCTTC. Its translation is CASSFLGGSGYTF.

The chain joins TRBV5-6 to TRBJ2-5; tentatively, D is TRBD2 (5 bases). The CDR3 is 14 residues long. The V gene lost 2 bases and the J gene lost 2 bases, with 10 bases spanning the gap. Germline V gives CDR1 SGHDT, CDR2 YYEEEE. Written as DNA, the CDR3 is TGTGCCAGCAGCTTTCCGGGGTCACAAGAGACCCAGTACTTC. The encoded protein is CASSFPGSQETQYF.

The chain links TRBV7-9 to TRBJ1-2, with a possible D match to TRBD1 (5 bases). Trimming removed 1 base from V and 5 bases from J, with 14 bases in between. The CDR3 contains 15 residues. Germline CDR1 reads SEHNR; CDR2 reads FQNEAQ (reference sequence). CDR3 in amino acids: CASSLVGRVLYGYTF. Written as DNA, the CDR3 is TGTGCCAGCAGCTTAGTAGGCAGGGTTCTTTATGGCTACACCTTC.

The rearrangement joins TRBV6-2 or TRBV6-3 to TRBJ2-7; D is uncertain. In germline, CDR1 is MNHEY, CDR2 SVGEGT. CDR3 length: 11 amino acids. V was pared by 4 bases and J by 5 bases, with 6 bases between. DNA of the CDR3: TGTGCCAGCAGTTTACACAACGAGCAGTACTTC. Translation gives CASSLHNEQYF.

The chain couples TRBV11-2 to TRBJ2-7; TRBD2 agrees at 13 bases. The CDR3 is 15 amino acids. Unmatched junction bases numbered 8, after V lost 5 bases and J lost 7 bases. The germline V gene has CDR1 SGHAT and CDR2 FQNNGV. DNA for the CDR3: TGTGCCAGCAGCCCTCGACTAGCGGGAGGAGGTGAGCAGTACTTC. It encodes CASSPRLAGGGEQYF.

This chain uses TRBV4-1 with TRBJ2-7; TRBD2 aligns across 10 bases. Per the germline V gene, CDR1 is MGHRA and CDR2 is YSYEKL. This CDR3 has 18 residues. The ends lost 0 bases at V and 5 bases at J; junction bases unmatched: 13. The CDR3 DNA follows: TGCGCCAGCAGCCAAGAGGGGTTTTCTAGCGGGAGAGACCACGAGCAGTACTTC. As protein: CASSQEGFSSGRDHEQYF.

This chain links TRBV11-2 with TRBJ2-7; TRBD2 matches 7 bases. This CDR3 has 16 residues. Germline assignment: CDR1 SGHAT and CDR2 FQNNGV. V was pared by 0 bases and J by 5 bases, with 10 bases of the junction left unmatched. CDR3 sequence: CASSLDRAGVVHEQYF. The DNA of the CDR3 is TGTGCCAGCAGCTTAGATCGGGCGGGAGTCGTCCACGAGCAGTACTTC.

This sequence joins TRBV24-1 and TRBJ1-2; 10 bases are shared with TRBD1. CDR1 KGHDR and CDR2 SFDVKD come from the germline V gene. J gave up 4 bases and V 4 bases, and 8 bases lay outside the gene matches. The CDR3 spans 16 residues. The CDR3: CATSDWTGGGGYGYTF. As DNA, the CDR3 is TGTGCCACCAGTGACTGGACAGGGGGAGGAGGCTATGGCTACACCTTC.

In DNA form, the CDR3 reads TGTGCCGGGGGGGGGACAGGACGGTCACCCCTCCACTTT. Protein sequence: CAGGGTGRSPLHF. The rearrangement joins TRBV30 to TRBJ1-6, with 8 positions matching TRBD1. Germline loops: CDR1 GTSNPN, CDR2 SVGIG (reference sequence). The ends lost 8 bases at V and 10 bases at J; junction bases unmatched: 10. CDR3 size: 13 residues. The complete variable domain, with remaining parts taken from reference TRBV30 and TRBJ1-6, reads SQTIHQWPATLVQPVGSPLSLECTVEGTSNPNLYWYRQAAGRGLQLLFYSVGIGQISSEVPQNLSASRPQDRQFILSSKKLLLSDSGFYLCAGGGTGRSPLHFGNGTRLTVT.

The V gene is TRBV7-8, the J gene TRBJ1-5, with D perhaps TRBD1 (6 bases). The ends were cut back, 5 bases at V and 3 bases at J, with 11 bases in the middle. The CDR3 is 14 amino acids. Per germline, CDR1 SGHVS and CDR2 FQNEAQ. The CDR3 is CASSHRVSNQPQHF. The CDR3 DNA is TGTGCCAGCAGCCACAGGGTTTCCAATCAGCCCCAGCATTTT.

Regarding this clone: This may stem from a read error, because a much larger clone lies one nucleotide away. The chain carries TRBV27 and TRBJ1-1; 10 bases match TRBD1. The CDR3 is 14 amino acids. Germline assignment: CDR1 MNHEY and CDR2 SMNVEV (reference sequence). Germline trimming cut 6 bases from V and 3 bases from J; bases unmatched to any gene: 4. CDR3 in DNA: TGTGCCAGCAGCGACAGGGGGCCGGACACTGAAGCTTTCTTT. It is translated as CASSDRGPDTEAFF.

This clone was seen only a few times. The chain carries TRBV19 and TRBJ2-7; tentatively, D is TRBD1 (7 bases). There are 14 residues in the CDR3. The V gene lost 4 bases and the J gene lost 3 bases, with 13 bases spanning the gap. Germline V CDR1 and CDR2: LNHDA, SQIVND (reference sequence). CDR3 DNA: TGTGCCAGTAGTACGACAGGGACTGTCTACGAGCAGTACTTC. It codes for CASSTTGTVYEQYF. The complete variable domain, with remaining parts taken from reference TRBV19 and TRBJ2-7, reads DGGITQSPKYLFRKEGQNVTLSCEQNLNHDAMYWYRQDPGQGLRLIYYSQIVNDFQKGDIAEGYSVSREKKESFPLTVTSAQKNPTAFYLCASSTTGTVYEQYFGPGTRLTVT.

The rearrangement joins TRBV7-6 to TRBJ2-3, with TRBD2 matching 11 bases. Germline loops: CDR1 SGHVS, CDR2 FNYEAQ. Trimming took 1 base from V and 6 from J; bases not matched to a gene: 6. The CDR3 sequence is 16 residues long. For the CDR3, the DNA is TGTGCCAGCAGCTTAGGTAGCGGGAGGGCCGGGGATACGCAGTATTTT. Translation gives CASSLGSGRAGDTQYF.

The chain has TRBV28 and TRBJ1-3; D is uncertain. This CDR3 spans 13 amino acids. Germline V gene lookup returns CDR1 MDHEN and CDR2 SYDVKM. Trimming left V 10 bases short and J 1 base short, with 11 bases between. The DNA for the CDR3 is TGTGCCACCAGACCCGGTTCTGGAAACACCATATATTTT. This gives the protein CATRPGSGNTIYF.

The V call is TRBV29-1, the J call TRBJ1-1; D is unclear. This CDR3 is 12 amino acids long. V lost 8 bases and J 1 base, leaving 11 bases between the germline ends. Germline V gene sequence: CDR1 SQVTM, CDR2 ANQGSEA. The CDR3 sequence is CSTQQRNTEAFF. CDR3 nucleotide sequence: TGCAGCACTCAACAGAGGAACACTGAAGCTTTCTTT.

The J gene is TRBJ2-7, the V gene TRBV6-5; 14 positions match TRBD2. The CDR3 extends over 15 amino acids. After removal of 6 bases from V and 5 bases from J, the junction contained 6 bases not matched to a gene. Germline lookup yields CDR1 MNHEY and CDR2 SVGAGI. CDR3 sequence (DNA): TGTGCCAGCAGGAGGGGACTAGCGGGAGTAAACGAGCAGTACTTC. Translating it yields CASRRGLAGVNEQYF.

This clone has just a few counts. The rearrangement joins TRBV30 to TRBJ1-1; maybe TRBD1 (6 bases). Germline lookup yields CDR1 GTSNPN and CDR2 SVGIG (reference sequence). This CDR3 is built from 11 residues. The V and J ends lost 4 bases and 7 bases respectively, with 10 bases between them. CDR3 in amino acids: CAWTGEGEAFF. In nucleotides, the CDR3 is TGTGCCTGGACAGGGGAGGGTGAAGCTTTCTTT.

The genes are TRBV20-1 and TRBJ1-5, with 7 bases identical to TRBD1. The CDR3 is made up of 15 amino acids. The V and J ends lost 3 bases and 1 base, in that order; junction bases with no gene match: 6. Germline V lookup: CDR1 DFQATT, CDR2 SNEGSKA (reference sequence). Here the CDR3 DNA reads TGCAGTGCTAGTGGAGGGGGCGCGAGCAATCAGCCCCAGCATTTT. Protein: CSASGGGASNQPQHF.

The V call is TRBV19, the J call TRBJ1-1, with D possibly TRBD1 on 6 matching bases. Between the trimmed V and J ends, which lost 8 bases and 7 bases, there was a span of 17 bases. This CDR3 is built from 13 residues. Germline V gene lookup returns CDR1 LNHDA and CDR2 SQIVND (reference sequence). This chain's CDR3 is CASYRVKSGEAFF. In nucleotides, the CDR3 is TGTGCCAGTTACAGGGTTAAGAGTGGTGAAGCTTTCTTT.

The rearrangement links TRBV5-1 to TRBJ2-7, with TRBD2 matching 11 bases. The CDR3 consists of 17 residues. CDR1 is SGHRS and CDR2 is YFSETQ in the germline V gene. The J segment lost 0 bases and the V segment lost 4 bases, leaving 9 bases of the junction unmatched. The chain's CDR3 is CASSNLAGGGVSYEQYF. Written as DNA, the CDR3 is TGCGCCAGCAGCAACTTAGCGGGAGGGGGGGTCTCCTACGAGCAGTACTTC.

DNA for the CDR3: TGTGCCAGCAGCTTAGGTGAACGGGCAGGGGGCCTTAACTATGGCTACACCTTC. It encodes CASSLGERAGGLNYGYTF. This rearrangement joins TRBV7-6 to TRBJ1-2; 8 nucleotides align to TRBD1. The CDR3 sequence is 18 residues long. V shed 1 base, J shed 1 base, and the junction held 11 bases outside the gene matches. CDR1 SGHVS and CDR2 FNYEAQ come from the germline V gene.

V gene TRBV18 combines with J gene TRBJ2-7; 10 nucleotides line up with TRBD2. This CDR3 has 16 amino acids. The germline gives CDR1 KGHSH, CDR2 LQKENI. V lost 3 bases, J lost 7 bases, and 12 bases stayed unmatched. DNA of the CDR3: TGTGCCAGCTCACCCCTAGGAGCGGGAGGGCCGCAAGAGCAGTACTTC. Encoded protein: CASSPLGAGGPQEQYF.

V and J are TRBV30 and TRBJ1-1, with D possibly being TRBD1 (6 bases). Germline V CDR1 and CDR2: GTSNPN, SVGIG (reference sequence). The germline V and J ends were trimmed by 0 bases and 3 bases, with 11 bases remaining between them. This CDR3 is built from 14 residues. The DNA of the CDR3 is TGTGCCTGGAGTGTAGGGGGGGCCGACACTGAAGCTTTCTTT. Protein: CAWSVGGADTEAFF.